A single sample is the source of the 30 T cell receptor beta chains below, sequenced in a study of T-cell reconstitution after alpha-beta-depleted transplantation in children. Unique molecular identifiers tagged the TCRbeta library. TCRdb reanalysed the PCR reads using MiXCR and keeps one entry per CDR3 protein. The repertoire holds some 450,000 distinct CDR3 sequences, 43% seen once, with 27% in the top ten. Sequencing was performed on PBMCs, taken before TCRalphabeta/CD19-depleted stem cell transplant. The receptors originated from a girl between 2 and 10 years old with aplastic anemia, due to receive a stem cell transplant.

This clonotype was detected ten times or more. This chain links TRBV5-5 with TRBJ1-1; 7 bases agree with TRBD1. CDR1 SGHKS and CDR2 YYEKEE come from the germline V gene (reference sequence). The length of the CDR3 is 15 residues. With 1 base clipped from V and 5 bases from J, the junction kept 8 bases outside the gene matches. Here the CDR3 DNA reads TGTGCCAGCAGCTTGTCCCTAACAGGGGAGACTGAAGCTTTCTTT. This translates into CASSLSLTGETEAFF.

The chain carries TRBV7-8 and TRBJ2-7; 11 bases line up with TRBD1. CDR1 is SGHVS and CDR2 is FQNEAQ in the germline V gene. There are 16 residues in the CDR3. V lost 4 bases and J lost 4; bases outside the gene matches: 9. CDR3 in DNA: TGTGCCAGCAGCTCAGGCCGGGACAGGGGGATTTACGAGCAGTACTTC. Amino acid sequence: CASSSGRDRGIYEQYF.

This clonotype was observed many times. This chain uses TRBV20-1 with TRBJ2-1; a possible D gene is TRBD2 (6 bases). V was pared by 0 bases and J by 7 bases, with 10 bases between. Germline V gene lookup returns CDR1 DFQATT and CDR2 SNEGSKA (reference sequence). CDR3 length: 13 residues. The CDR3 DNA reads TGCAGTGCTAGAGAACTGGGGGGAAATGAGCAGTTCTTC. It is translated as CSARELGGNEQFF.

The chain combines TRBV5-4 with TRBJ2-3; a weak D match, TRBD1 (6 bases). The CDR3 totals 12 residues. Germline lookup yields CDR1 SGHNT and CDR2 YYREEE (reference sequence). V gave up 4 bases and J gave up 9 bases, with 12 bases separating them. CDR3 sequence: CASSLGQRTQYF. DNA for the CDR3: TGTGCCAGCAGCCTCGGACAGCGCACGCAGTATTTT.

The chain couples TRBV20-1 to TRBJ1-1, with TRBD1 matching over 8 bases. The CDR3 sequence is 14 residues long. V was pared by 5 bases and J by 2 bases, with 7 bases of the junction left unmatched. Germline CDR1 DFQATT, CDR2 SNEGSKA (reference sequence). In nucleotides, the CDR3 is TGCAGTGCTCTACAGGGGGGGGGCAACACTGAAGCTTTCTTT. Translating gives CSALQGGGNTEAFF.

In its sample, this clonotype was seen many times. This rearrangement joins TRBV20-1 to TRBJ2-1, with D unclear. This CDR3 has 12 amino acids. Germline CDR1 is DFQATT and CDR2 is SNEGSKA (reference sequence). V lost 3 bases and J 4 bases, leaving 7 bases between the germline ends. Written as DNA, the CDR3 is TGCAGTGCTAGGCCAGGTTACAATGAGCAGTTCTTC. It specifies CSARPGYNEQFF.

The rearrangement uses TRBV7-3 and TRBJ2-1; 12 bases line up with TRBD2. The CDR3 covers 18 residues. The germline gives CDR1 SGHTA, CDR2 FQGTGA. V gave up 3 bases and J gave up 0 bases; unmatched junction bases: 6. The CDR3 loop reads CASSFPRTSGISYNEQFF. As DNA, the CDR3 is TGTGCCAGCAGCTTCCCAAGGACTAGCGGGATCTCCTACAATGAGCAGTTCTTC.

The sample holds a few counts of this clonotype. The J gene is TRBJ2-7, the V gene TRBV4-1, with D tentatively TRBD2 (6 bases). V was shortened by 1 base and J by 7 bases, with 14 bases between the two germline ends. Germline V CDR1 and CDR2: MGHRA, YSYEKL. There are 14 residues in the CDR3. CDR3 sequence reads: CASSQGFRAGEQYF. CDR3 sequence (DNA): TGCGCCAGCAGCCAAGGTTTCCGGGCGGGAGAGCAGTACTTC.

About this clonotype: A junction end diverges from the germline sequence, so it may reflect a read error. This rearrangement joins TRBV4-1 to TRBJ2-7; D is uncertain. This CDR3 is 14 amino acids long. Germline V gene data show CDR1 as MGHRA and CDR2 as YSYEKL. CDR3 DNA: TGCGCCAGCAGCCAAGCGGTAGGGTCCTTCGAGCAGTACTTC. This sequence encodes CASSQAVGSFEQYF.

This clonotype was seen ten or more times. The chain combines TRBV7-2 with TRBJ2-3; D call uncertain. The CDR3 is 15 amino acids. The V gene lost 1 base and the J gene lost 2 bases, with 10 bases spanning the gap. CDR1 is SGHTA, CDR2 FQGNSA, per germline. The CDR3 loop reads CASSLVDVTTDTQYF. CDR3 nucleotides: TGTGCCAGCAGCTTAGTTGACGTCACCACAGATACGCAGTATTTT.

This clonotype was recorded once. The chain carries TRBV4-1 and TRBJ2-3; unclear D gene. The CDR3 extends over 15 amino acids. The V and J ends lost 1 base and 2 bases respectively, with 10 bases between them. Germline V gene data show CDR1 as MGHRA and CDR2 as YSYEKL. The CDR3 protein is CASSQAAGYTDTQYF. The CDR3 DNA reads as TGCGCCAGCAGCCAAGCGGCCGGATACACAGATACGCAGTATTTT.

The chain carries TRBV20-1 and TRBJ2-7; 14 bases match TRBD2. Germline values: CDR1 DFQATT, CDR2 SNEGSKA (reference sequence). The trim removed 3 bases at V and 0 bases at J, leaving 1 base unmatched. The CDR3 is 15 residues long. CDR3 DNA: TGCAGTGCTAGGGGACTAGCGGGGGTCTCCTACGAGCAGTACTTC. Protein product: CSARGLAGVSYEQYF.

The rearrangement uses TRBV2 and TRBJ2-1, with D maybe TRBD1 (6 bases). Germline V gives CDR1 SNHLY, CDR2 FYNNEI. The CDR3 consists of 12 residues. The V and J ends lost 8 bases and 6 bases respectively, with 11 bases between them. The DNA of the CDR3 is TGTGCCAGCGTGGGGGCCTTCAATGAGCAGTTCTTC. It codes for CASVGAFNEQFF.

This clonotype was seen only once. This chain uses TRBV5-1 with TRBJ2-5; 16 bases fit TRBD2. The CDR3 consists of 17 residues. Trimming at V came to 4 bases and at J to 5 bases, leaving 8 bases not matched to a gene. Germline V gives CDR1 SGHRS, CDR2 YFSETQ. CDR3 nucleotides: TGCGCCAGCAGCCGGGGGACTAGCGGGGGGGCCCGGGAGACCCAGTACTTC. It codes for CASSRGTSGGARETQYF.

This chain links TRBV20-1 with TRBJ2-5; D gene unclear. V gave up 5 bases and J gave up 5 bases, with 6 bases separating them. CDR3 size: 10 residues. CDR1 is DFQATT, CDR2 SNEGSKA, per germline (reference sequence). As DNA, the CDR3 is TGCAGTGCTTATCGGGAGACCCAGTACTTC. Translated: CSAYRETQYF.

In its sample, this clonotype was seen many times. V usage is TRBV9 and J usage is TRBJ1-2; 8 nucleotides agree with TRBD1. Germline trimming cut 3 bases from V and 3 bases from J; bases unmatched to any gene: 7. Germline assignment: CDR1 SGDLS and CDR2 YYNGEE. The CDR3 consists of 15 residues. The CDR3 DNA reads TGTGCCAGCAGCGCCCCGACAGGGGACTACTATGGCTACACCTTC. Translating gives CASSAPTGDYYGYTF.

The rearrangement uses TRBV20-1 and TRBJ2-3; 12 nucleotides line up with TRBD2. CDR1 DFQATT and CDR2 SNEGSKA come from the germline V gene (reference sequence). With 3 bases clipped from V and 4 bases from J, the junction kept 8 bases outside the gene matches. The CDR3 has 16 amino acids. The DNA for the CDR3 is TGCAGTGCTAGGTCTAGCGGGAGGGCCTGGCCAGATACGCAGTATTTT. Its protein is CSARSSGRAWPDTQYF.

This clonotype was detected many times. The genes are TRBV12-3 or TRBV12-4 and TRBJ2-6, with D possibly being TRBD1 (5 bases). The CDR3 spans 17 residues. The germline V and J ends were trimmed by 4 bases and 0 bases, with 13 bases remaining between them. The CDR3 loop reads CASSSRGVDSGANVLTF. CDR3 sequence (DNA): TGTGCCAGCAGTTCTAGGGGCGTAGACTCTGGGGCCAACGTCCTGACTTTC.

The CDR3 DNA reads TGCAGTGCTAGAGCTGTAGCGGGAGGAGGGAATGAGCAGTTCTTC. This encodes CSARAVAGGGNEQFF. The chain uses TRBV20-1 and TRBJ2-1; 10 nucleotides line up with TRBD2. The junction had 7 bases not matched to a gene; V was cut back by 1 base and J by 7 bases. This CDR3 region has 15 residues. The germline V gene encodes CDR1 DFQATT and CDR2 SNEGSKA (reference sequence).

This clonotype was counted at least ten times. The chain has TRBV15 and TRBJ2-1, with TRBD2 matching 10 bases. The V segment lost 1 base and the J segment 5 bases; nucleotides outside the gene matches: 5. The CDR3 loop spans 16 amino acids. CDR1 LNHNV and CDR2 YYDKDF come from the germline V gene (reference sequence). CDR3 sequence: CATSRGFGLADNEQFF. CDR3 DNA sequence: TGTGCCACCAGCAGAGGATTCGGACTAGCGGACAATGAGCAGTTCTTC.

V and J are TRBV13 and TRBJ1-3; D not resolved. The V gene lost 0 bases and the J gene lost 2 bases, with 8 bases spanning the gap. The CDR3 has 15 amino acids. Germline V lookup: CDR1 PRHDT, CDR2 FYEKMQ (reference sequence). In DNA, the CDR3 is TGTGCCAGCAGCTTAGGGGGGAACACTGGAAACACCATATATTTT. Its translation: CASSLGGNTGNTIYF.

The sample holds a few counts of this clonotype. V usage is TRBV7-2 and J usage is TRBJ2-5; D unresolved. V lost 8 bases to trimming and J lost 3 bases, with 4 bases between them. The CDR3 has 10 amino acids. The germline gives CDR1 SGHTA, CDR2 FQGNSA. DNA for the CDR3: TGTGCCAGCGGTAAAGAGACCCAGTACTTC. This sequence encodes CASGKETQYF.

This clonotype has at least ten counts. The gene calls are TRBV7-6 and TRBJ2-3; 9 bases agree with TRBD2. Germline-derived CDR1 and CDR2 are SGHVS and FNYEAQ. There are 15 residues in the CDR3. Losses at the gene ends were 0 bases for V and 4 bases for J; bases not matched to a gene: 2. This CDR3 is CASSLASGRADTQYF. The CDR3 nucleotides are TGTGCCAGCAGCTTAGCTAGCGGGAGAGCAGATACGCAGTATTTT.

The V and J genes are TRBV5-1 and TRBJ2-4; 7 positions match TRBD1. CDR1 SGHRS and CDR2 YFSETQ come from the germline V gene. This CDR3 spans 17 amino acids. With 0 bases clipped from V and 1 base from J, the junction kept 7 bases outside the gene matches. The CDR3 region is CASSLGRTGTAKNIQYF. The CDR3 DNA reads TGCGCCAGCAGCTTGGGGCGGACAGGAACGGCCAAAAACATTCAGTACTTC.

CDR3 sequence: CASSLVGRLRETQYF. CDR3 DNA: TGTGCCAGCAGCTTGGTGGGTCGCCTCCGGGAGACCCAGTACTTC. The rearrangement joins TRBV5-6 to TRBJ2-5; unclear D gene. The V end lost 0 bases, the J end lost 5 bases, and 14 bases lay between the germline ends. The CDR3 has 15 residues. CDR1 is SGHDT and CDR2 is YYEEEE in the germline V gene. Full variable domain (missing parts from reference TRBV5-6 and TRBJ2-5): DAGVTQSPTHLIKTRGQQVTLRCSPKSGHDTVSWYQQALGQGPQFIFQYYEEEERQRGNFPDRFSGHQFPNYSSELNVNALLLGDSALYLCASSLVGRLRETQYFGPGTRLLVL.

This clonotype has more than one count but fewer than ten. The J gene is TRBJ1-1, the V gene TRBV20-1; no reliable D call. Per germline, CDR1 DFQATT and CDR2 SNEGSKA (reference sequence). Trimming removed 7 bases at V and 10 bases at J, with 13 bases between. This CDR3 is 10 amino acids long. The CDR3 protein is CSVRTGLAFF. Written as DNA, the CDR3 is TGCAGTGTTCGGACTGGGTTAGCTTTCTTT.

This clonotype was observed a handful of times. The V gene is TRBV30, the J gene TRBJ2-1; D remains ambiguous. This CDR3 has 11 amino acids. Germline CDR1 and CDR2: GTSNPN and SVGIG (reference sequence). The ends were cut back, 2 bases at V and 6 bases at J, with 5 bases in the middle. The CDR3: CAWSYGNEQFF. In DNA, the CDR3 is TGTGCCTGGAGTTACGGCAATGAGCAGTTCTTC. Supplemented by reference TRBV30 and TRBJ2-1, the full variable domain reads SQTIHQWPATLVQPVGSPLSLECTVEGTSNPNLYWYRQAAGRGLQLLFYSVGIGQISSEVPQNLSASRPQDRQFILSSKKLLLSDSGFYLCAWSYGNEQFFGPGTRLTVL.

This clonotype has a handful of counts. CDR3 sequence reads: CSVAYAGELFF. The DNA for the CDR3 is TGCAGTGTTGCCTATGCCGGGGAGCTGTTTTTT. This chain uses TRBV20-1 with TRBJ2-2, with D hard to call. With 7 bases removed from V and 6 bases from J, the gap between germline ends came to 9 bases. Germline V gene sequence: CDR1 DFQATT, CDR2 SNEGSKA (reference sequence). There are 11 residues in the CDR3.

The rearrangement links TRBV4-1 to TRBJ2-2; D assignment may be TRBD1 or TRBD2 (5 bases each). Per germline, CDR1 MGHRA and CDR2 YSYEKL. The CDR3 extends over 15 amino acids. With 0 bases removed from V and 2 bases from J, the gap between germline ends came to 7 bases. For the CDR3, the DNA is TGCGCCAGCAGCCAAGAGGGGACCAACACCGGGGAGCTGTTTTTT. It is translated as CASSQEGTNTGELFF.

This clonotype was recorded a few times. The rearrangement uses TRBV15 and TRBJ2-3; TRBD2 matches at 10 bases. With V trimmed by 3 bases and J by 13 bases, 10 bases remained unmatched. CDR1 is LNHNV, CDR2 YYDKDF, per germline (reference sequence). This CDR3 comprises 14 residues. The CDR3 is CATSSITLAGDEYF. CDR3 nucleotides: TGTGCCACCAGCAGTATCACTCTAGCGGGGGATGAGTATTTT.